The present T cell receptor beta chain was sequenced within a study of control samples from healthy donors and cancer patients. Clones were read by immunoSEQ multiplex PCR, and TCRdb kept only the in-frame ones, dropping some. The profile shows about 83,000 clones, around 91% of them singletons. Germline CDR1 and CDR2: SGHAT and FQNNGV. This CDR3 spans 14 amino acids. The J segment lost 6 bases and the V segment lost 3 bases, leaving 2 bases of the junction unmatched. This receptor was identified in a man over 45 in good health. The rearrangement joins TRBV11-2 to TRBJ1-6; 7 bases match TRBD1. The specimen was blood. Here the CDR3 reads CASSFDRANSPLHF. The CDR3 DNA reads as TGTGCCAGCAGCTTCGACAGGGCTAATTCACCCCTCCACTTT.